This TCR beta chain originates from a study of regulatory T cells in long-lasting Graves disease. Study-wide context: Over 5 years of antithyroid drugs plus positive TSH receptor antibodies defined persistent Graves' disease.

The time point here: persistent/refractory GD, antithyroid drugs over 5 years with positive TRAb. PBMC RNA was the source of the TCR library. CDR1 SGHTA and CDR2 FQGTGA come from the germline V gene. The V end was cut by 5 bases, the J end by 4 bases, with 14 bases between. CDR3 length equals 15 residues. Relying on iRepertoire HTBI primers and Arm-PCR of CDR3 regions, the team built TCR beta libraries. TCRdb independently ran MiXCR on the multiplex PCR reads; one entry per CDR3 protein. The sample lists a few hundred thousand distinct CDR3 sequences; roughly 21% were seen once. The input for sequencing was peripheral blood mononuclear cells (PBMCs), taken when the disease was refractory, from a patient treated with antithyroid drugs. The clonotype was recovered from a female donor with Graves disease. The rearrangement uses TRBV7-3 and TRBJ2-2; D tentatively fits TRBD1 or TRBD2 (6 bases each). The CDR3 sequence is CASSPEGGGTGELFF. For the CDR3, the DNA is TGTGCCAGCAGCCCGGAGGGGGGCGGCACCGGGGAGCTGTTTTTT.